This T cell receptor beta chain derives from a study of cytomegalovirus exposure and HLA in healthy donors. Vbeta (60) and Jbeta (13) primers were used in the PCR. This table comes from immunoSEQ multiplex PCR, and its TCRdb copy is limited to in-frame clones, with some not included. The table lists around 150,000 clones, approximately 81% of them singletons, with 4.3% in the top ten. V was clipped by 7 bases and J by 0 bases; unmatched bases: 6. The germline V gene encodes CDR1 MGHRA and CDR2 YSYEKL. The CDR3 is made up of 16 amino acids. The material sequenced was PBMCs. The TCR was taken from a woman between 40 and 55 years old in good health and CMV-seropositive. The chain recombines TRBV4-1 with TRBJ1-2; 12 bases are shared with TRBD1. The CDR3 DNA sequence: TGCGCCAGCACCCGGGACAGGGGGCTGTCTAACTATGGCTACACCTTC. This codes for CASTRDRGLSNYGYTF.